This record covers a single TCR beta chain. The sample contains more than one DNA sequence encoding this CDR3. In the authors' methods: Amplifying reference gene primers gave estimates of nucleated cell counts. Sequenced by immunoSEQ multiplex PCR; TCRdb stores in-frame clones only, minus some. V and J calls and clone size come straight from that table; D and trimming were deduced from the DNA. This sample yields 120,000 to 150,000 clones, of which about 87% are seen a single time; roughly two fifths belongs to the top ten. Unmatched junction bases numbered 1, after V lost 0 bases and J lost 5 bases. The CDR3 contains 13 residues. The germline CDR1 and CDR2 sequences are SGHRS and YFSETQ. The data stem from a study of blood T cell repertoires in COVID-19. At the level of the study: Researchers got acute and convalescent COVID-19 samples from the United States, Italy and Spain. T cells, B-cell-depleted T cells, or PBMCs supplied cDNA or gDNA.

The sequencing input was peripheral blood. This clonotype was sampled from a man aged 50 to 59 who had recovered from COVID-19. The V and J genes are TRBV5-1 and TRBJ1-1; 7 positions agree with TRBD1. This CDR3 reads CASSLDRGTEAFF. Here the CDR3 DNA reads TGCGCCAGCAGCTTGGACAGGGGAACTGAAGCTTTCTTT.